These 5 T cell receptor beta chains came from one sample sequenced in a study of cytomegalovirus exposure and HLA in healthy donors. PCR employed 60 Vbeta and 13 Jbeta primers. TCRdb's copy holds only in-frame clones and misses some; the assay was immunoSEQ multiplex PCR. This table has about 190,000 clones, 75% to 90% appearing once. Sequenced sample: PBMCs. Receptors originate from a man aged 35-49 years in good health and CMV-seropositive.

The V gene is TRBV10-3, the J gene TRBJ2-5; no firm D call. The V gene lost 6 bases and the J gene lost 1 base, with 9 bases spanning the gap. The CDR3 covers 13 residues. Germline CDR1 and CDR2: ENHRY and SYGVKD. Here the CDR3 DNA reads TGTGCCATCAGACCTAGAATCCAAGAGACCCAGTACTTC. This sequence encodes CAIRPRIQETQYF.

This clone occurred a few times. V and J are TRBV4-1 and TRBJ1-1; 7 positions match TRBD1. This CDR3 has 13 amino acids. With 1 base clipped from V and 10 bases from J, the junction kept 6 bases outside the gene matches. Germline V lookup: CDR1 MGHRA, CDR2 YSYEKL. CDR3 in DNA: TGCGCCAGCAGCCAAGCTCGCCAGGGGGGAGCTTTCTTT. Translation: CASSQARQGGAFF.

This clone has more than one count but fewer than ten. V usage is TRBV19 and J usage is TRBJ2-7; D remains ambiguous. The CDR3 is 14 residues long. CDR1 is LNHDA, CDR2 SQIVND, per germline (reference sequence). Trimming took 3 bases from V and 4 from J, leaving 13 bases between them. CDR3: CASSIQVGPYEQYF. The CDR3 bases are TGTGCCAGTAGTATCCAGGTGGGCCCATACGAGCAGTACTTC.

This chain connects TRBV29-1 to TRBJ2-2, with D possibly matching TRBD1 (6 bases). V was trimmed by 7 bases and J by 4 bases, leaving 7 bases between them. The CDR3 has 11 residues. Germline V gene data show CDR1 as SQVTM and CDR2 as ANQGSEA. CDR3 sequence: CSGTVTGELFF. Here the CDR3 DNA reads TGCAGCGGGACAGTCACCGGGGAGCTGTTTTTT.

CDR3 nucleotide sequence: TGTGCCAGCGGTAGAGCAGGGCGGTACACCGGGGAGCTGTTTTTT. The encoded protein is CASGRAGRYTGELFF. The rearrangement uses TRBV7-9 and TRBJ2-2; tentative D call: TRBD1 (5 bases). Germline CDR1 reads SEHNR; CDR2 reads FQNEAQ (reference sequence). V was shortened by 8 bases and J by 3 bases, with 16 bases between the two germline ends. This CDR3 has 15 amino acids.